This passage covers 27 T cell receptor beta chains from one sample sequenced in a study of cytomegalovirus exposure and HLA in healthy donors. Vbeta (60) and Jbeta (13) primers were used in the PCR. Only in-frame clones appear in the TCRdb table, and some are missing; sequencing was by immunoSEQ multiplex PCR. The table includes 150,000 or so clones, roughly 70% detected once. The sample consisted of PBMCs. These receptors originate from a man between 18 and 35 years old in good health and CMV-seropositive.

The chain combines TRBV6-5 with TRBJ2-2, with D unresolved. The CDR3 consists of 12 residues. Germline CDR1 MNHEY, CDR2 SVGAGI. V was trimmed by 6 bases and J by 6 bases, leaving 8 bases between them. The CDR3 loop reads CASSPRPGELFF. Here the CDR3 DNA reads TGTGCCAGCAGCCCCCGTCCCGGGGAGCTGTTTTTT.

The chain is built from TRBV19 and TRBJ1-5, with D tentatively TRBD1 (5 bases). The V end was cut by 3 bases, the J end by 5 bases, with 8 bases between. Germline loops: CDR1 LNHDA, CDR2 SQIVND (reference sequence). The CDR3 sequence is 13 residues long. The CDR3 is CASSIDSYQPQHF. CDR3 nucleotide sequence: TGTGCCAGTAGTATCGACAGTTATCAGCCCCAGCATTTT.

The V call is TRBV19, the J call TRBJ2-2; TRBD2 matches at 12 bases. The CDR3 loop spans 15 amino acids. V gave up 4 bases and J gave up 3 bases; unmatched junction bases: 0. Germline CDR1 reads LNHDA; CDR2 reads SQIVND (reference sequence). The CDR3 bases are TGTGCCAGTAGTAGACTAGCGGGGGACACCGGGGAGCTGTTTTTT. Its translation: CASSRLAGDTGELFF.

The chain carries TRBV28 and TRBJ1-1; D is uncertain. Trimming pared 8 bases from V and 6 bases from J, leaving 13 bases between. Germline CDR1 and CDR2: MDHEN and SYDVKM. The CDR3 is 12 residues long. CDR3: CASLQREAEAFF. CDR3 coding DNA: TGTGCCAGCCTACAACGGGAGGCTGAAGCTTTCTTT. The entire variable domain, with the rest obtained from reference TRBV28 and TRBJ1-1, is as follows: DVKVTQSSRYLVKRTGEKVFLECVQDMDHENMFWYRQDPGLGLRLIYFSYDVKMKEKGDIPEGYSVSREKKERFSLILESASTNQTSMYLCASLQREAEAFFGQGTRLTVV.

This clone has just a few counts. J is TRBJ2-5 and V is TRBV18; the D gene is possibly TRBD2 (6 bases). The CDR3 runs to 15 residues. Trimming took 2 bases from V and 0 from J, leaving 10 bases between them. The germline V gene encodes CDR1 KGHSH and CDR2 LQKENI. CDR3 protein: CASSPSGLYQETQYF. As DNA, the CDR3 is TGTGCCAGCTCACCATCGGGACTGTACCAAGAGACCCAGTACTTC. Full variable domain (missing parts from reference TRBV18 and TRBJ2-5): NAGVMQNPRHLVRRRGQEARLRCSPMKGHSHVYWYRQLPEEGLKFMVYLQKENIIDESGMPKERFSAEFPKEGPSILRIQQVVRGDSAAYFCASSPSGLYQETQYFGPGTRLLVL.

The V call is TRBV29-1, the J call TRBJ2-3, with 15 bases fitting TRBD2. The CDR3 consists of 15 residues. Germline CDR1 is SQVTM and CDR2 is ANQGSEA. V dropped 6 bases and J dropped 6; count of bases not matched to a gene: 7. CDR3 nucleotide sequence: TGCAGCGTCCGCGGGACTAGCGGGAGGAGGGATACGCAGTATTTT. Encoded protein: CSVRGTSGRRDTQYF.

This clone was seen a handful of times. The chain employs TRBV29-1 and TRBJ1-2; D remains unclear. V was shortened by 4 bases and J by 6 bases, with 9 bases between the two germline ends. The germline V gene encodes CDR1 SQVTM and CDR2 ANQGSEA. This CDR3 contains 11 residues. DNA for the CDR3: TGCAGCGTTGGTGTAACTGATGGCTACACCTTC. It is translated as CSVGVTDGYTF.

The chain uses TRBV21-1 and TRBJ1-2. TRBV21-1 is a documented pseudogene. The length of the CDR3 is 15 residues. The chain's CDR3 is CASSKGGEHFGGYTF. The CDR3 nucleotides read TGTGCCAGCAGCAAAGGTGGGGAGCATTTCGGTGGCTACACCTTC.

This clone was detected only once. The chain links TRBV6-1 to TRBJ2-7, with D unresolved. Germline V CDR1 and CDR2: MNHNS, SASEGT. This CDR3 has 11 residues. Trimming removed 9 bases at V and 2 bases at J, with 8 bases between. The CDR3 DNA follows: TGTGCCAGTGCCAGAACCTACGAGCAGTACTTC. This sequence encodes CASARTYEQYF.

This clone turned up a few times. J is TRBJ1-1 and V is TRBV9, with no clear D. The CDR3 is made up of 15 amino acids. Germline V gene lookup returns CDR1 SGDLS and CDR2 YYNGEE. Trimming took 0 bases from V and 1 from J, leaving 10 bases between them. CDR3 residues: CASSVGNSPNTEAFF. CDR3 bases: TGTGCCAGCAGCGTAGGTAACAGTCCGAACACTGAAGCTTTCTTT.

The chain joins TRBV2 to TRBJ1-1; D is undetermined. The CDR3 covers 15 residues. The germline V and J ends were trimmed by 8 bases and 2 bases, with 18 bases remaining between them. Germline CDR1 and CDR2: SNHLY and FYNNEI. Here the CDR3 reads CASFLNSLPNTEAFF. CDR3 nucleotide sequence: TGTGCCAGCTTTCTTAACTCGCTCCCAAACACTGAAGCTTTCTTT.

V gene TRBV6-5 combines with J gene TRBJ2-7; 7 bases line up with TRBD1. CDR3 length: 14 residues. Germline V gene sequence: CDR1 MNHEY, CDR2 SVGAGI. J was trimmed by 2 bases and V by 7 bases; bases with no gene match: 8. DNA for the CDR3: TGTGCCAGCAAACAACAGGGGACGACCTACGAGCAGTACTTC. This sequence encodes CASKQQGTTYEQYF.

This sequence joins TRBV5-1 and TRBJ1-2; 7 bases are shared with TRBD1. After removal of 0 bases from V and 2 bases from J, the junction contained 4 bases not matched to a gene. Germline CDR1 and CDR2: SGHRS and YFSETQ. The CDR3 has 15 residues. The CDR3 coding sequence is TGCGCCAGCAGCTTGGCCCTGGGACAGAACTATGGCTACACCTTC. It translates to CASSLALGQNYGYTF.

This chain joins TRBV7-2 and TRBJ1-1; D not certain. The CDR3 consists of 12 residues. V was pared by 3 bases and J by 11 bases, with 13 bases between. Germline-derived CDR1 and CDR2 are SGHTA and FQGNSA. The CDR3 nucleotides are TGTGCCAGCAGCTTCGCCGCCTCAGTGGCTTTCTTT. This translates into CASSFAASVAFF.

CDR3 region: CASSLGGRGHYGYTF. The CDR3, as DNA: TGCGCCAGCAGCTTGGGGGGGCGAGGGCACTATGGCTACACCTTC. The chain is built from TRBV5-1 and TRBJ1-2; perhaps TRBD1 as D (6 bases). The CDR3 is 15 amino acids. Trimming stripped 0 bases from V and 3 bases from J, with 12 bases between. Looked up from germline, CDR1 is SGHRS and CDR2 is YFSETQ.

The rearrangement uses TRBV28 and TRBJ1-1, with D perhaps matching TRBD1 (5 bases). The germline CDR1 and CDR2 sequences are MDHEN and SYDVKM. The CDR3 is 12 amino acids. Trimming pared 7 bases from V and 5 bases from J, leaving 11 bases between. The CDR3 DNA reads TGTGCCAGCACTCGGGGGGGGACTGAAGCTTTCTTT. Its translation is CASTRGGTEAFF.

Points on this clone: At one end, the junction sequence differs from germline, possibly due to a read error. CDR3 sequence reads: CASSVDRGTVEKLFF. The CDR3 region has the DNA TGTGCCAGCAGCGTAGACAGGGGAACGGTTGAAAAACTGTTTTTT. The chain is built from TRBV11-2 and TRBJ1-4, with TRBD1 matching 8 bases. This CDR3 has 15 residues. Germline CDR1 and CDR2: SGHAT and FQNNGV.

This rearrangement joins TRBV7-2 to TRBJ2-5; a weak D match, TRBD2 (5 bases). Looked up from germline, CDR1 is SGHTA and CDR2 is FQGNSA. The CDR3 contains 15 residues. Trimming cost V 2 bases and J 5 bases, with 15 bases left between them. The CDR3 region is CASSLSWTGWETQYF. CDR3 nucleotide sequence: TGTGCCAGCAGCTTAAGTTGGACGGGATGGGAGACCCAGTACTTC. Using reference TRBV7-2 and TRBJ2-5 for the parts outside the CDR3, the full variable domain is GAGVSQSPSNKVTEKGKDVELRCDPISGHTALYWYRQSLGQGLEFLIYFQGNSAPDKSGLPSDRFSAERTGGSVSTLTIQRTQQEDSAVYLCASSLSWTGWETQYFGPGTRLLVL.

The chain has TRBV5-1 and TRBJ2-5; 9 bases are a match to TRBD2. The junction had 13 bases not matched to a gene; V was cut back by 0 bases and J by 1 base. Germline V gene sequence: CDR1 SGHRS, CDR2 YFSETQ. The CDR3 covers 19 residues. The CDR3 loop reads CASSLGFISSGTIQETQYF. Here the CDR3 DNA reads TGCGCCAGCAGCTTGGGATTTATCTCTAGCGGGACGATCCAAGAGACCCAGTACTTC. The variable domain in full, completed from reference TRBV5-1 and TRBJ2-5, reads KAGVTQTPRYLIKTRGQQVTLSCSPISGHRSVSWYQQTPGQGLQFLFEYFSETQRNKGNFPGRFSGRQFSNSRSEMNVSTLELGDSALYLCASSLGFISSGTIQETQYFGPGTRLLVL.

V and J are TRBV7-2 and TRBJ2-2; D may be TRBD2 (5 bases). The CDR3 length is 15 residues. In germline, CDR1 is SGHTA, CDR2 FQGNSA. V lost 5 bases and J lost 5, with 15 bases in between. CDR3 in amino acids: CASSITGKVTGELFF. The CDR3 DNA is TGTGCCAGCAGCATAACCGGGAAGGTTACCGGGGAGCTGTTTTTT.

The CDR3, as DNA: TGTGCCAGTAGTATTTCCCCAGGAAACTATGGCTACACCTTC. Encoded protein: CASSISPGNYGYTF. J is TRBJ1-2 and V is TRBV19, with D unresolved. The CDR3 extends over 14 amino acids. V shed 3 bases and J shed 2 bases, with 10 bases lying between them. Germline-derived CDR1 and CDR2 are LNHDA and SQIVND (reference sequence).

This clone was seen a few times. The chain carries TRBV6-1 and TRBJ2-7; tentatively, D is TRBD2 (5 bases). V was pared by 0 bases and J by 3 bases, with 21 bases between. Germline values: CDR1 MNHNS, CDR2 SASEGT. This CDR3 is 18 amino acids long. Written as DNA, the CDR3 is TGTGCCAGCAGTGAAGCGGGCAGGCGGGCTTTTTTGATCTACGAGCAGTACTTC. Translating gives CASSEAGRRAFLIYEQYF.

CDR3 in DNA: TGTGCTAGTGGTTTGGTACAAGGAGGTGAAGCTTTCTTT. It yields the protein CASGLVQGGEAFF. The chain carries TRBV12-5 and TRBJ1-1; no clear D gene. CDR3 length: 13 residues. The germline gives CDR1 LGHNT, CDR2 FRNRAP. With 0 bases removed from V and 7 bases from J, the gap between germline ends came to 9 bases.

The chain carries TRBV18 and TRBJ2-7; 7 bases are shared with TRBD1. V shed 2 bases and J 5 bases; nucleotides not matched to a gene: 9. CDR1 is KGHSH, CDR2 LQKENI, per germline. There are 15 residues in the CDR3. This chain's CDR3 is CASSPTGTDRDEQYF. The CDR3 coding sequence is TGTGCCAGCTCACCAACGGGGACAGATCGAGACGAGCAGTACTTC.

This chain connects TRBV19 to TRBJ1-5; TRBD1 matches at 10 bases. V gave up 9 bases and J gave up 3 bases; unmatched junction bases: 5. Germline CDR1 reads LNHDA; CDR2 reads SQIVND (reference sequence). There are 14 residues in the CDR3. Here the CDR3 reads CASRDRGFNQPQHF. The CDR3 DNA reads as TGTGCCAGCCGGGACAGGGGATTCAATCAGCCCCAGCATTTT.

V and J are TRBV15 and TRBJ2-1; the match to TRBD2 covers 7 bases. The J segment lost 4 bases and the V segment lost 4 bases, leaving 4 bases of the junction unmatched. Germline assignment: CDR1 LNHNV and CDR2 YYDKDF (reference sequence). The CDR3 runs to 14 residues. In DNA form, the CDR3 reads TGTGCCACCAGCAAGACTAGCTTGTACAATGAGCAGTTCTTC. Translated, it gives CATSKTSLYNEQFF.

CDR3 bases: TGTGCCAGCAGCTCTAGCGGGGGGAGAGAGACCCAGTACTTC. As protein: CASSSSGGRETQYF. V gene TRBV7-2 combines with J gene TRBJ2-5; TRBD2 matches at 11 bases. Trimming at V came to 4 bases and at J to 4 bases, leaving 2 bases not matched to a gene. CDR3 length equals 14 residues. Germline V lookup: CDR1 SGHTA, CDR2 FQGNSA.